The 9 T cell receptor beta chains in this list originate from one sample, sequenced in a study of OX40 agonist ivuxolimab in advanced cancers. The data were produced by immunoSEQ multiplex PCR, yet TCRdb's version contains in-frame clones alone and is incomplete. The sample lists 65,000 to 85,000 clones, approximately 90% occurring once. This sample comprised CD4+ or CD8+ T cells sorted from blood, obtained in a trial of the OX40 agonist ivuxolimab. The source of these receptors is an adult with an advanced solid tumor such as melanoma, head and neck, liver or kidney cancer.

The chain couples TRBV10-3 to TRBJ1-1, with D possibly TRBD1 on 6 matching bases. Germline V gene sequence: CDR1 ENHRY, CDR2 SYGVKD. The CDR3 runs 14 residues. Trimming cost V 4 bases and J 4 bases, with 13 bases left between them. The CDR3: CAISGARGATEAFF. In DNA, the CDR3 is TGTGCCATCAGTGGTGCGAGGGGGGCCACTGAAGCTTTCTTT.

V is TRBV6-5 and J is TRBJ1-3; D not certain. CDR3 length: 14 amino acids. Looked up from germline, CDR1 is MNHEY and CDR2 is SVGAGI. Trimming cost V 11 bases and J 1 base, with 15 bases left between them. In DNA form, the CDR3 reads TGTGCCTCCTGGAGCAGAGGGTCTGGAAACACCATATATTTT. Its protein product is CASWSRGSGNTIYF.

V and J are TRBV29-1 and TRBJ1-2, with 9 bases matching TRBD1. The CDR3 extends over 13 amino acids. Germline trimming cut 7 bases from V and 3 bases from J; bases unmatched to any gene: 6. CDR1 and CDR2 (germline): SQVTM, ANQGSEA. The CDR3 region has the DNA TGCAGCGGGGGGACAGGGTGGGACTATGGCTACACCTTC. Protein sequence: CSGGTGWDYGYTF.

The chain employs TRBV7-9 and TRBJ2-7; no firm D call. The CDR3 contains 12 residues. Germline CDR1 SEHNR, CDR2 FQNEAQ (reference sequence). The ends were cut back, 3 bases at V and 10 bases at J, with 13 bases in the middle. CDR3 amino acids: CASSFSGATQYF. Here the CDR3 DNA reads TGTGCCAGCAGCTTTTCGGGTGCTACCCAGTACTTC.

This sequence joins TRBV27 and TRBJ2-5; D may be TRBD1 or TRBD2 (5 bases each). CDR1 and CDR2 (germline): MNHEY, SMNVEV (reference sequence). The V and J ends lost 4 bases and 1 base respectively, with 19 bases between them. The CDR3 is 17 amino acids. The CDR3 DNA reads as TGTGCCAGCAGTTACCCTAAATGGGACCCCTTCCAAGAGACCCAGTACTTC. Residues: CASSYPKWDPFQETQYF.

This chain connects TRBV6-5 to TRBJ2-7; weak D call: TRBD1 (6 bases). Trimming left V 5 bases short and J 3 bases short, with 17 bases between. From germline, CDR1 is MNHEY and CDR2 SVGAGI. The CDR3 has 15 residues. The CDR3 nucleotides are TGTGCCAGCAGTCCATACAGGGCCTACAACTACGAGCAGTACTTC. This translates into CASSPYRAYNYEQYF.

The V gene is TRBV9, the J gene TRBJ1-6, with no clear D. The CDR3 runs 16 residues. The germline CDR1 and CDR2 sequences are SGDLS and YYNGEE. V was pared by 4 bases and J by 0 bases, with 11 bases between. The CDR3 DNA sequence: TGTGCCAGCAGCCGGAGCTCTGACTCCTATAATTCACCCCTCCACTTT. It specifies CASSRSSDSYNSPLHF.

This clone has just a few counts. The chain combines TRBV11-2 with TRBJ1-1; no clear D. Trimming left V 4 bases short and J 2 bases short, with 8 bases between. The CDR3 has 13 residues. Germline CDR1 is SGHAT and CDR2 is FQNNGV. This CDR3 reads CASSSWTNTEAFF. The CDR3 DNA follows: TGTGCCAGCAGCTCCTGGACTAACACTGAAGCTTTCTTT.

CDR3 nucleotides: TGTGCCAGCTCACCCGGACAGGGAATAAACAATGAGCAGTTCTTC. Translated, it gives CASSPGQGINNEQFF. The chain combines TRBV18 with TRBJ2-1; TRBD1 agrees at 8 bases. The CDR3 is made up of 15 amino acids. Germline trimming cut 3 bases from V and 5 bases from J; bases unmatched to any gene: 6. Per germline, CDR1 KGHSH and CDR2 LQKENI.